This T cell receptor (beta chain) was recorded in a study of Tregs in tolerant kidney transplant recipients. Study background: Related graft donors supplied nonmyeloablative bone marrow transplants, and mixed chimerism was transient. Overall study results and limits: No direct test of biological reproducibility was done here. Findings come from small patient numbers and require larger validation.

About this clone: Its antigen remains unidentified.

TCRdb's copy holds only in-frame clones and misses some; the assay was immunoSEQ multiplex PCR. Of approximately 93,000 clones listed, more than 85% are singletons. Unstimulated regulatory T cells (CD4+CD25+CD127-), CD4+CD25- non-regulatory cells, CD4 and CD8 cells were FACS-sorted from thawed PBMCs. The source material was CD4+ T cells from blood, sampled before the transplant. This sequence was found in a human donor who received a combined kidney and bone marrow transplant.

This CDR3 is CASKNGVYNEQFF. In DNA form, the CDR3 reads TGTGCCAGCAAGAACGGGGTATACAATGAGCAGTTCTTC. The chain employs TRBV6-1 and TRBJ2-1; D possibly corresponds to TRBD2 (5 bases). The CDR3 length is 13 residues. Germline CDR1 reads MNHNS; CDR2 reads SASEGT. V lost 7 bases to trimming and J lost 4 bases, with 11 bases between them.